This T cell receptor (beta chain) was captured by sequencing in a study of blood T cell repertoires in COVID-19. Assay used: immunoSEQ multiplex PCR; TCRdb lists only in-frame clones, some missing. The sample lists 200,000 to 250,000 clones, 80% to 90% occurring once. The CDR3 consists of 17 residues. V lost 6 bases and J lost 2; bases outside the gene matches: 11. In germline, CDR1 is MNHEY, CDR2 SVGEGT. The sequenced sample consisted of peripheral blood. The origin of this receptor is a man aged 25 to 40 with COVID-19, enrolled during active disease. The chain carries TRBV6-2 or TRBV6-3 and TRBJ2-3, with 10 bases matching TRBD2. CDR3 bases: TGTGCCAGCAGCCTTATCCGGACTAGCGGAACCACAGATACGCAGTATTTT. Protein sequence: CASSLIRTSGTTDTQYF.